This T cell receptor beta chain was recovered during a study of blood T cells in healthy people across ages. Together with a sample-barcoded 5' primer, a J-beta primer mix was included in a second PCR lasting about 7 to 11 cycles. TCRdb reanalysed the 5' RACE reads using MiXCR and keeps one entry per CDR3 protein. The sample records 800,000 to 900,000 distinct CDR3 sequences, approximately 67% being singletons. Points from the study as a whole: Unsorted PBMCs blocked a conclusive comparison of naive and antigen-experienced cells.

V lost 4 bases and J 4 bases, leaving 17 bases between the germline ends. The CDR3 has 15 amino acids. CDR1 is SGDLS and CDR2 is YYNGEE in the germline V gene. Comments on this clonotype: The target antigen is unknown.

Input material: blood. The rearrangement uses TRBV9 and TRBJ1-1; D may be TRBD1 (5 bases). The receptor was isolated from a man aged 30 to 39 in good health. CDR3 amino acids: CASSSTLGGGTEAFF. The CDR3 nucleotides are TGTGCCAGCAGCTCCACCTTGGGGGGTGGCACTGAAGCTTTCTTT.